The entry below describes one T cell receptor (beta chain). This CDR3 has 14 residues. Trimming removed 3 bases from V and 7 bases from J; junction bases left unmatched: 7. CDR1 and CDR2 from the germline V gene are MNHNY and SVGAGI (reference sequence). The sample originates from a study of blood T cell repertoires in COVID-19. Overall study: Italy, Spain and the United States were the sources of the convalescent and acute COVID-19 samples. Sample material is recorded as cDNA or gDNA derived from T cells, B-cell-depleted T cells, or PBMCs.

As handled by the study authors: Reference gene primer amplification in the assay estimated nucleated cell counts. Clones were read by immunoSEQ multiplex PCR, and TCRdb kept only the in-frame ones, dropping some. V and J calls and clone size follow that table, whereas D and trimming were derived from the DNA. The table lists 93,000 or so clones, about 88% of them singletons. The sequenced material came from peripheral blood. The receptor was isolated from a human donor in a cohort sampled during active COVID-19. This chain joins TRBV6-6 and TRBJ2-7; TRBD2 matches 9 bases. The CDR3 DNA sequence: TGTGCCAGCAGTTATCAGCGGGGGGTGGGTGAGCAGTACTTC. Residues: CASSYQRGVGEQYF.